These 18 T cell receptor beta chains came from one sample sequenced in a study of shared clonotypes between healthy human individuals (dated by TCRdb to 2018 to 2020). Libraries were built with the immunoSEQ multiplex PCR assay. The table comes from immuneACCESS by way of TCRdb, which keeps in-frame sequences with V and J called. Part of the clones is missing from these tables; in studies checked, under half for an unresolved V gene and the rest for unknown reasons. Within this sample are about 480,000 clones, with around 79% of them counted one time only. The top ten constitute 10% to 15% of the sample. Sequencing used PBMCs. The receptor set was obtained from a woman in her 40s in good health. Some clones in this sample may be carry-over from other donors' samples.

The chain uses TRBV19 and TRBJ1-2, with D perhaps TRBD1 (6 bases). This CDR3 has 12 residues. CDR1 and CDR2 (germline): LNHDA, SQIVND (reference sequence). V was cut by 4 bases and J by 8 bases, with 11 bases left in between. CDR3 nucleotides: TGTGCCAGTAGTACCCGACAGGCCGGCTACACCTTC. As protein: CASSTRQAGYTF.

J is TRBJ2-7 and V is TRBV5-6; a weak D match, TRBD1 (5 bases). Per germline, CDR1 SGHDT and CDR2 YYEEEE. V lost 4 bases to trimming and J lost 5 bases, with 19 bases between them. This CDR3 has 15 residues. The CDR3 sequence is CASSPTVAGRNEQYF. CDR3 bases: TGTGCCAGCAGCCCTACAGTGGCAGGGCGCAACGAGCAGTACTTC.

The rearrangement joins TRBV5-1 to TRBJ1-2; no clear D. Germline CDR1 SGHRS, CDR2 YFSETQ. V gave up 4 bases and J gave up 3 bases, with 16 bases separating them. There are 15 residues in the CDR3. DNA of the CDR3: TGCGCCAGCAGCCCGGGCGAGGGCCCGGACTATGGCTACACCTTC. Translated: CASSPGEGPDYGYTF.

The V and J genes are TRBV7-8 and TRBJ2-5, with D uncertain. The CDR3 is 14 amino acids. Trimming stripped 3 bases from V and 3 bases from J, with 11 bases between. CDR1 is SGHVS and CDR2 is FQNEAQ in the germline V gene. In nucleotides, the CDR3 is TGTGCCAGCAGCTTGAGAGACTCCGAAGAGACCCAGTACTTC. Protein: CASSLRDSEETQYF.

The chain has TRBV5-4 and TRBJ1-1, with D unclear. V was pared by 4 bases and J by 1 base, with 11 bases between. This CDR3 is built from 14 residues. CDR1 and CDR2 (germline): SGHNT, YYREEE (reference sequence). The CDR3 sequence: CASSQVGSNTEAFF. The CDR3 DNA is TGTGCCAGCAGCCAAGTGGGCTCGAACACTGAAGCTTTCTTT.

The chain uses TRBV13 and TRBJ2-1, with a weak D call TRBD2 (6 bases). The CDR3 is made up of 15 amino acids. Germline CDR1 reads PRHDT; CDR2 reads FYEKMQ (reference sequence). Trimming removed 5 bases at V and 7 bases at J, with 18 bases between. The CDR3 protein is CASSQRREMRNEQFF. The CDR3 DNA follows: TGTGCCAGCAGCCAGAGGAGGGAAATGAGGAATGAGCAGTTCTTC. The variable domain in full, completed from reference TRBV13 and TRBJ2-1, reads AAGVIQSPRHLIKEKRETATLKCYPIPRHDTVYWYQQGPGQDPQFLISFYEKMQSDKGSIPDRFSAQQFSDYHSELNMSSLELGDSALYFCASSQRREMRNEQFFGPGTRLTVL.

The CDR3 loop reads CASSQWLAGASYEQYF. CDR3 in DNA: TGTGCCAGCAGCCAGTGGCTAGCGGGAGCCTCCTACGAGCAGTACTTC. The chain links TRBV11-2 to TRBJ2-7, with 10 bases matching TRBD2. From germline, CDR1 is SGHAT and CDR2 FQNNGV. V dropped 5 bases and J dropped 0; count of bases not matched to a gene: 7. CDR3 length: 16 residues.

This chain connects TRBV7-9 to TRBJ2-1; D ambiguous. Trimming pared 5 bases from V and 4 bases from J, leaving 12 bases between. CDR3 length: 14 residues. The germline gives CDR1 SEHNR, CDR2 FQNEAQ (reference sequence). DNA of the CDR3: TGTGCCAGCAGCCCCGAACGGGCTTACAATGAGCAGTTCTTC. Amino acid sequence: CASSPERAYNEQFF.

The chain has TRBV18 and TRBJ1-5; 7 bases match TRBD1. The CDR3 consists of 15 residues. Germline loops: CDR1 KGHSH, CDR2 LQKENI. V lost 4 bases and J lost 4; bases outside the gene matches: 7. DNA for the CDR3: TGTGCCAGCTCACTAGGGACAGTCGGGAATCAGCCCCAGCATTTT. Translation: CASSLGTVGNQPQHF.

This chain joins TRBV6-1 and TRBJ2-1; TRBD2 matches 11 bases. The V and J ends lost 2 bases and 9 bases, in that order; junction bases with no gene match: 6. Germline-derived CDR1 and CDR2 are MNHNS and SASEGT. The CDR3 covers 15 residues. CDR3 nucleotide sequence: TGTGCCAGCAGTGAAATAGCGGGAGGGCTTAGTGAGCAGTTCTTC. It yields the protein CASSEIAGGLSEQFF.

V is TRBV7-9 and J is TRBJ2-6, with D perhaps given as TRBD1 or TRBD2 (5 bases each). This CDR3 spans 18 amino acids. Trimming took 5 bases from V and 0 from J, leaving 17 bases between them. Germline CDR1 is SEHNR and CDR2 is FQNEAQ (reference sequence). This chain's CDR3 is CASSPSRGRDSGANVLTF. CDR3 sequence (DNA): TGTGCCAGCAGCCCTAGTCGGGGCAGGGACTCTGGGGCCAACGTCCTGACTTTC.

The V and J genes are TRBV4-3 and TRBJ1-2; D unresolved. In germline, CDR1 is LGHNA, CDR2 YSLEER. Trimming removed 0 bases from V and 8 bases from J, with 16 bases in between. The CDR3 extends over 15 amino acids. In DNA form, the CDR3 reads TGCGCCAGCAGCCAAGATTCCAGGCTTATGTTGGGCTACACCTTC. Amino acid sequence: CASSQDSRLMLGYTF.

This chain joins TRBV21-1 and TRBJ2-7. TRBV21-1 is a pseudogene. This CDR3 has 19 amino acids. CDR3 DNA: TGTGCCAGCAGCAAAGGGAGGGGACCGGGAAGGGGGAGACTTTACGAGCAGTACTTC. The encoded protein is CASSKGRGPGRGRLYEQYF.

V is TRBV6-5 and J is TRBJ2-3; D call uncertain. The CDR3 is made up of 16 amino acids. Germline loops: CDR1 MNHEY, CDR2 SVGAGI. With 2 bases removed from V and 4 bases from J, the gap between germline ends came to 16 bases. The CDR3 DNA sequence: TGTGCCAGCAGTTACGGACCTGAAGCTGGCCCAGATACGCAGTATTTT. Amino acids: CASSYGPEAGPDTQYF.

This chain links TRBV27 with TRBJ1-5, with D possibly matching TRBD1 (6 bases). CDR3 length: 15 residues. V dropped 1 base and J dropped 7 bases, with 14 bases sitting between them. The germline V gene encodes CDR1 MNHEY and CDR2 SMNVEV (reference sequence). In nucleotides, the CDR3 is TGTGCCAGCAGTTTATTCTCAGGGGCTAACCAGCCCCAGCATTTT. It yields the protein CASSLFSGANQPQHF.

This sequence joins TRBV10-3 and TRBJ2-5; 15 positions match TRBD2. With V trimmed by 6 bases and J by 0 bases, 5 bases remained unmatched. The CDR3 consists of 17 residues. Germline CDR1 ENHRY, CDR2 SYGVKD. CDR3 in DNA: TGTGCCATCAGAGGGGGACTAGCGGGAGGCAACCAAGAGACCCAGTACTTC. This gives the protein CAIRGGLAGGNQETQYF.

The chain joins TRBV4-1 to TRBJ2-2; no clear D gene. CDR1 and CDR2 (germline): MGHRA, YSYEKL. Trimming left V 2 bases short and J 4 bases short, with 14 bases between. This CDR3 has 16 residues. DNA of the CDR3: TGCGCCAGCAGCCAAATCCAGGCCTCGAGCACCGGGGAGCTGTTTTTT. Translation: CASSQIQASSTGELFF.

The chain uses TRBV19 and TRBJ1-2; TRBD1 matches 8 bases. The CDR3 has 17 residues. Germline CDR1 reads LNHDA; CDR2 reads SQIVND (reference sequence). J was trimmed by 5 bases and V by 4 bases; bases with no gene match: 15. CDR3 loop: CASSSTDFWQGAYGYTF. In DNA, the CDR3 is TGTGCCAGTAGTAGCACGGACTTCTGGCAGGGGGCTTATGGCTACACCTTC.